This T cell receptor (beta chain) was captured by sequencing in a study of cytomegalovirus exposure and HLA in healthy donors. In the study overall: The study's early data release held roughly 91 million unique TCRs from HLA-typed donors.

Broader study findings: Rare TCR sequences predominated, though certain public TCRs were found in many donors. TCR beta V- and J-gene trimming was later associated with a missense DCLRE1C variant.

Looked up from germline, CDR1 is LNHDA and CDR2 is SQIVND (reference sequence). V trimming: 3 bases; J trimming: 12 bases; junction bases outside the gene matches: 6. The CDR3 spans 13 residues. Primers: 60 Vbeta forward and 13 Jbeta reverse. The data were produced by immunoSEQ multiplex PCR, yet TCRdb's version contains in-frame clones alone and is incomplete. This sample has just under 250,000 clones; more than 75% occur once, and the top ten carry 5% to 6.5%. With respect to this clone: Its antigen is unknown.

The chain uses TRBV19 and TRBJ1-1; TRBD1 agrees at 11 bases. The TCR was taken from a woman aged 35 to 49 in good health and CMV-seropositive. The specimen was PBMCs. The CDR3 reads CASSISGTGGTFF. The CDR3 DNA is TGTGCCAGTAGTATCTCCGGGACAGGGGGAACTTTCTTT.